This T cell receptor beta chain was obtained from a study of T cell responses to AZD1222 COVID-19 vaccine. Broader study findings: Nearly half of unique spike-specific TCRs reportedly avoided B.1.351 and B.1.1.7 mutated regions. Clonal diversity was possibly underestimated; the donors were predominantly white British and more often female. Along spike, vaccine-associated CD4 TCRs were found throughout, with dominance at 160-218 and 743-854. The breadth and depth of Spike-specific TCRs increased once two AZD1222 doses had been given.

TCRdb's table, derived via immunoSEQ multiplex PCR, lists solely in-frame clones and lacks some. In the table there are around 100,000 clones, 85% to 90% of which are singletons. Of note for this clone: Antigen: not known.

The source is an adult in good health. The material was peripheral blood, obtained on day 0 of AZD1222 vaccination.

CDR3 sequence (DNA): TGTGCCTGGGGACGGAACTCCTACGAGCAGTACTTC. This gives the protein CAWGRNSYEQYF. The rearrangement links TRBV30 to TRBJ2-7; D uncertain. Trimming left V 5 bases short and J 0 bases short, with 8 bases between. This CDR3 is 12 amino acids long. Germline CDR1 is GTSNPN and CDR2 is SVGIG (reference sequence).